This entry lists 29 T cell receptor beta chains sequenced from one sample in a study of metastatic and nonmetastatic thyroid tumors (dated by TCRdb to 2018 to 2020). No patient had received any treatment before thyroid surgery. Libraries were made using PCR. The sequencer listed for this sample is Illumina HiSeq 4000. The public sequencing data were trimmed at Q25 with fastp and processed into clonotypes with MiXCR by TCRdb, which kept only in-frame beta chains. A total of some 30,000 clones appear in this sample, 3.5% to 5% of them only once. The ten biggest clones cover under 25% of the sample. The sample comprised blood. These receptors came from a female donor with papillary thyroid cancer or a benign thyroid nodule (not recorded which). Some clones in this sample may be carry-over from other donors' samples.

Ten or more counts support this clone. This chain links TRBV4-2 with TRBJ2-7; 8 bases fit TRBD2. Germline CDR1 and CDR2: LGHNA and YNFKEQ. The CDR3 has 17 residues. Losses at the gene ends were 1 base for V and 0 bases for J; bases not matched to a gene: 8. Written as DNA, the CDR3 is TGTGCCAGCAGCCAAGCAACCCTCAGCGGGAGCTCCTACGAGCAGTACTTC. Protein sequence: CASSQATLSGSSYEQYF.

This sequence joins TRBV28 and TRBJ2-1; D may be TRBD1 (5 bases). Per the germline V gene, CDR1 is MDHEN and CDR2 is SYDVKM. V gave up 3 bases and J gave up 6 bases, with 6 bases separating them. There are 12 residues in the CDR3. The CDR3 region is CASSFDSNEQFF. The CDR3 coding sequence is TGTGCCAGCAGTTTCGACAGCAATGAGCAGTTCTTC.

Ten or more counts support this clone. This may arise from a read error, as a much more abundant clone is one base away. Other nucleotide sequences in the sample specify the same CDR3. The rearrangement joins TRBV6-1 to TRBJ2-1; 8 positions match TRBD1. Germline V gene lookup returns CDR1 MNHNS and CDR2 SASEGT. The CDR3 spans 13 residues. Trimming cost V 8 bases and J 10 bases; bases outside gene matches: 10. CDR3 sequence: CASGTYRGWEQFF. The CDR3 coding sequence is TGTGCCAGCGGTACCTACAGGGGGTGGGAGCAGTTCTTC.

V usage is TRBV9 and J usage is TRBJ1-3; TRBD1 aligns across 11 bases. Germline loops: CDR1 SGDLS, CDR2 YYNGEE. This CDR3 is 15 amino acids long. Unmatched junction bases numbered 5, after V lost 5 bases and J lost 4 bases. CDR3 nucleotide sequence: TGTGCCAGCAGTGTGGACAGGGGGCAGGGAAACACCATATATTTT. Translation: CASSVDRGQGNTIYF.

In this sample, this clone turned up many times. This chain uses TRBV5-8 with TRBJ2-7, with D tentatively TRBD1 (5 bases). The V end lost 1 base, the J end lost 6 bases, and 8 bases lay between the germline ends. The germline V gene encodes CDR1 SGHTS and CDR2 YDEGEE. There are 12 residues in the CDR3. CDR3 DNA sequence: TGTGCCAGCAGCTTGTTCAGGGCCGAGCAGTACTTC. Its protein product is CASSLFRAEQYF.

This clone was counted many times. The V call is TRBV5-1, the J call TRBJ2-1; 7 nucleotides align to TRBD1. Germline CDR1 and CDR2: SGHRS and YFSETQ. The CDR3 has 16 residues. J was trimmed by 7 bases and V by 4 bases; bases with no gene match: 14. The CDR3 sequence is CASSQTAGTEANEQFF. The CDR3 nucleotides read TGCGCCAGCAGCCAGACCGCCGGGACAGAAGCGAATGAGCAGTTCTTC.

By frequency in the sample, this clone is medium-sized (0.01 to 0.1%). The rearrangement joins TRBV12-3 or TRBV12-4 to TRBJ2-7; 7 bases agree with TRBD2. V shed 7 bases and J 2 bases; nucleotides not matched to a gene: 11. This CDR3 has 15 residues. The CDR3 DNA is TGTGCCAGCACCTATAGGCCTAGCGGACCCTACGAGCAGTACTTC. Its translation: CASTYRPSGPYEQYF.

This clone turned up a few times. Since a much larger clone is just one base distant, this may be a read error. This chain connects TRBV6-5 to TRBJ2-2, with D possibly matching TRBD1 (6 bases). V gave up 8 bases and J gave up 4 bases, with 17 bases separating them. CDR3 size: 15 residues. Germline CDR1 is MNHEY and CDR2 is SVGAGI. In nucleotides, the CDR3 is TGTGCCAGCCGTATATCGGTACAGGGCACCGGGGAGCTGTTTTTT. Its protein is CASRISVQGTGELFF.

The CDR3 DNA sequence: TGTGCCAGCAGTGAAGGAGGACTGTACGAGCAGTACTTC. It specifies CASSEGGLYEQYF. The chain links TRBV6-1 to TRBJ2-7; possibly TRBD2 for D (5 bases). The CDR3 spans 13 residues. Germline lookup yields CDR1 MNHNS and CDR2 SASEGT. V lost 1 base and J 4 bases, leaving 8 bases between the germline ends.

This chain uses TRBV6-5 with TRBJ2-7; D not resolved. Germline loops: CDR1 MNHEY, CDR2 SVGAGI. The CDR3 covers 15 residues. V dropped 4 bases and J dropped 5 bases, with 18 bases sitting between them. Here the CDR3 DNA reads TGTGCCAGCAGTTCCCTCAAGGGATCTGGAGACGAGCAGTACTTC. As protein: CASSSLKGSGDEQYF.

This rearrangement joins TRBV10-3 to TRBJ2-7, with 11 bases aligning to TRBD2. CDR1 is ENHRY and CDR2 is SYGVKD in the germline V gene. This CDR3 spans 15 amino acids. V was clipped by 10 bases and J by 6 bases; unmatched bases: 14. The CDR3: CASSSSGRYPFEQYF. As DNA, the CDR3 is TGTGCCAGCTCTTCTAGCGGGAGGTACCCGTTCGAGCAGTACTTC.

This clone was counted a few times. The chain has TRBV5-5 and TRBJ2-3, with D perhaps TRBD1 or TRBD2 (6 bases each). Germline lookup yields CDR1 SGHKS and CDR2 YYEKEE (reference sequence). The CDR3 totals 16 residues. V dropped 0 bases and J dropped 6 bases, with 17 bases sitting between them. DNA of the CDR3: TGTGCCAGCAGCTTGGCGGGGAACAGGGCGGGGGATACGCAGTATTTT. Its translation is CASSLAGNRAGDTQYF. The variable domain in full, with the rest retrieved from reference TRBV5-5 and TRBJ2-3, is DAGVTQSPTHLIKTRGQQVTLRCSPISGHKSVSWYQQVLGQGPQFIFQYYEKEERGRGNFPDRFSARQFPNYSSELNVNALLLGDSALYLCASSLAGNRAGDTQYFGPGTRLTVL.

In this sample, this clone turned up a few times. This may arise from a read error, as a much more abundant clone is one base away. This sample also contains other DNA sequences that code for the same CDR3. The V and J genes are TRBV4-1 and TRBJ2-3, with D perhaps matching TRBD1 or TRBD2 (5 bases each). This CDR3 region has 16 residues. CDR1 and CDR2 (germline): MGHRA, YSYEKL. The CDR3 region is CASSQEGNSLPDTQYF. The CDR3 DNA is TGCGCCAGTAGCCAAGAGGGGAATAGCCTCCCAGATACGCAGTATTTT.

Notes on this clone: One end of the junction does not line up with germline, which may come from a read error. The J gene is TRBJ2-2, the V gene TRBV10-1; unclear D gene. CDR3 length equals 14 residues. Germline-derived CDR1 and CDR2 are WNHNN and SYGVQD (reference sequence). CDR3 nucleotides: TGCGCCATCAGTCCGAATCCGAACAGCGGGGAGCTGTTTTTT. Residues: CAISPNPNSGELFF.

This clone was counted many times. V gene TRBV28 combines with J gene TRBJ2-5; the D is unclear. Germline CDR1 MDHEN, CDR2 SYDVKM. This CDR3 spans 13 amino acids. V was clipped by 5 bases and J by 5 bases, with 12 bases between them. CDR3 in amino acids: CASSQRSGETQYF. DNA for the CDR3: TGTGCCAGCAGTCAACGTTCAGGCGAGACCCAGTACTTC.

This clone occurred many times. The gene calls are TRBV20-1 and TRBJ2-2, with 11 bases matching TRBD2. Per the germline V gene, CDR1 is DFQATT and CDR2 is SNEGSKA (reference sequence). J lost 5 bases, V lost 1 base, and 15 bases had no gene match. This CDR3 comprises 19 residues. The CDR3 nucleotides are TGCAGTGCTAGAGTCCTTCCGGGACTAGCGGTAGACTCGACCGGGGAGCTGTTTTTT. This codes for CSARVLPGLAVDSTGELFF.

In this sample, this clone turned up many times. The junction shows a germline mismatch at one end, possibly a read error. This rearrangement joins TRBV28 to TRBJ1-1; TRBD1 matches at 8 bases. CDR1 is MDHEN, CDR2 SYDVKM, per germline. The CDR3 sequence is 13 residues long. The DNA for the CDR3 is TGTGCCACCTGGATGGCAGGGGGCACTGAAGTTTTCTTT. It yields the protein CATWMAGGTEVFF.

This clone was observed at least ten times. The CDR3 DNA sequence: TGTGCCAGCAGCCAGGGGCCTAACTATGGCTACACCTTC. It codes for CASSQGPNYGYTF. The chain recombines TRBV3-1 with TRBJ1-2; TRBD1 is a possible D gene (5 bases). V lost 3 bases and J 0 bases, leaving 5 bases between the germline ends. The CDR3 runs 13 residues. CDR1 and CDR2 (germline): LGHDT, YNNKEL (reference sequence).

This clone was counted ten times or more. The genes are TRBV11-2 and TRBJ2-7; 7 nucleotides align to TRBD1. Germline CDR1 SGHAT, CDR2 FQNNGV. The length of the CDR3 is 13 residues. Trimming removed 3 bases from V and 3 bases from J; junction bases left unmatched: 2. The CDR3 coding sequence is TGTGCCAGCAGCTTTCGACAGGGCTACGAGCAGTACTTC. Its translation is CASSFRQGYEQYF.

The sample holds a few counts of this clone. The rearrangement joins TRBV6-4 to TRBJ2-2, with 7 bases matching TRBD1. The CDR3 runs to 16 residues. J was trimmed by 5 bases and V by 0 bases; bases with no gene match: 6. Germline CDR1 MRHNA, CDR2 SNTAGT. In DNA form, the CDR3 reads TGTGCCAGCAGTGACTCGCGGACAGGAAATACCGGGGAGCTGTTTTTT. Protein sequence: CASSDSRTGNTGELFF.

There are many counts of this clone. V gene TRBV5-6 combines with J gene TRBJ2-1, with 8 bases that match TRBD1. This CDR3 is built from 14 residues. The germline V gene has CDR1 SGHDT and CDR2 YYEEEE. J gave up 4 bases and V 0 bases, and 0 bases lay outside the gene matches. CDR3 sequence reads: CASSLGQGYNEQFF. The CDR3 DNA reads TGTGCCAGCAGCTTGGGACAGGGGTACAATGAGCAGTTCTTC.

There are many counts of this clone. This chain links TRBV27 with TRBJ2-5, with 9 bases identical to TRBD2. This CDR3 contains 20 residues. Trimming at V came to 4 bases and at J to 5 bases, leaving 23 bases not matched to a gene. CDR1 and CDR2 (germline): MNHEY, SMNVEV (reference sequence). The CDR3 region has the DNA TGTGCCAGCAGTTCACGAGACTTACGGGGATTAGCGGGAGTGCGGGAGACCCAGTACTTC. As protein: CASSSRDLRGLAGVRETQYF.

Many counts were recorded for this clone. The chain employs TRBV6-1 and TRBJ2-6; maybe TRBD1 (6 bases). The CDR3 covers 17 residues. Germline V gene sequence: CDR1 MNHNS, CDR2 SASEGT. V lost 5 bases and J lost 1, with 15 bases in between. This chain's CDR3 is CASSSPGQKSGANVLTF. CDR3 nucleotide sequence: TGTGCCAGCAGTTCCCCGGGACAAAAATCTGGGGCCAACGTCCTGACTTTC.

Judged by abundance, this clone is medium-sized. The CDR3 sequence is CASSLRTSNYGYTF. CDR3 sequence (DNA): TGTGCCAGCAGTTTACGGACATCTAACTATGGCTACACCTTC. This sequence joins TRBV28 and TRBJ1-2; TRBD1 might be the D (5 bases). V lost 2 bases, J lost 0 bases, and 7 bases lay in between. The CDR3 extends over 14 amino acids. Germline CDR1 is MDHEN and CDR2 is SYDVKM.

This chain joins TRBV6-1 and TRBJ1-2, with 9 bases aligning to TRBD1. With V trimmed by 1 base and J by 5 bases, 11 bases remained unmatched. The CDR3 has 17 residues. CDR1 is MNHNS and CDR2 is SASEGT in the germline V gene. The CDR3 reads CASSEGGTGGMCYGYTF. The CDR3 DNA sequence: TGTGCCAGCAGTGAAGGAGGAACAGGGGGCATGTGTTATGGCTACACCTTC.

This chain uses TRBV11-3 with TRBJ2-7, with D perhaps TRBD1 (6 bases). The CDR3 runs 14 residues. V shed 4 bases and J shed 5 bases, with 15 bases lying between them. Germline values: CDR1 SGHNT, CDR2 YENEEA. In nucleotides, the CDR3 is TGTGCCAGCAGCTCGGCCACAGGGTCTAACGAGCAGTACTTC. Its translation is CASSSATGSNEQYF.

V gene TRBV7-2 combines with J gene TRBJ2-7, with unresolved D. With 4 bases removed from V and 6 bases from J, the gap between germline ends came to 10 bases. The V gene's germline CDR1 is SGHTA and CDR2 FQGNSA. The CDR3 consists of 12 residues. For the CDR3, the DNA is TGTGCCAGCAGCTCGCCTTTGGGCGAGCAGTACTTC. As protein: CASSSPLGEQYF.

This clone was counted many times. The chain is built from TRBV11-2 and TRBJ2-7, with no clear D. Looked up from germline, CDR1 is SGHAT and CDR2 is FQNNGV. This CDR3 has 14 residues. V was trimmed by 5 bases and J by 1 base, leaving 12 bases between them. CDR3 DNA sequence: TGTGCCAGCAGCCAAGACGCAATGTCCTACGAGCAGTACTTC. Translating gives CASSQDAMSYEQYF.

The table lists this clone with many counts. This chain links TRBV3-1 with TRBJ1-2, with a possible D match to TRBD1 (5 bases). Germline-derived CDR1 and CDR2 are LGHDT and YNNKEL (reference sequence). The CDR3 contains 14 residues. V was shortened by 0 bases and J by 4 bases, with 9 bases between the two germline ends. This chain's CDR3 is CASSQEGGAYGYTF. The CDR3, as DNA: TGTGCCAGCAGCCAAGAGGGGGGTGCCTATGGCTACACCTTC.